This TCR beta chain was captured in a study of T cell responses to AZD1222 COVID-19 vaccine (dated by TCRdb to about 2021). Notes on the research overall: AZD1222 recipients whose second dose came at about 4 weeks and those whose second dose came at about 12 weeks were combined into one group, since spike-specific TCR depth and breadth did not differ between the two schedules. TCR sequencing covered 230 to 250 trial participants: 207 given two doses of AZD1222 and 26 given two doses of MenACWY control vaccine. Trial participants were enrolled by age into 18-55, 56-69 and 70-plus year subgroups, with around 140, 26 and 57 TCR-sequenced participants respectively. Results the study describes overall, beyond this receptor: Conclusions about previously exposed vaccinees are limited because only six or seven AZD1222 recipients were SARS-CoV-2 seropositive at baseline. Participants were mostly white British and included more females than males, and it was suggested by the authors that clonal diversity may have been underestimated. The 56-69-year group was small, and its depth increase did not reach significance, likely because of low power. After two AZD1222 doses, both the breadth and the depth of spike-specific TCRs were significantly higher than at day 0 and than in MenACWY recipients. The vaccine-associated CD4 TCRs covered the entire spike protein, and the dominant responses fell in regions 160-218 and 743-854. Reportedly, almost half of the unique spike-specific TCRs recognized epitopes lying outside the regions that are mutated in the B.1.351 and B.1.1.7 variants. Because no samples from the day 14 peak response were available, repertoires could be characterized only after the peak T cell response.

As to this clone: Its antigen specificity is not known. Per-base qualities were not stored, and no clone one base away is much larger.

The CDR3 regions of human TCRbeta chains were subjected to immunosequencing. The authors processed their data as follows. Repertoire TCRs were checked for matches against a reference library of SARS-CoV-2-specific TCRs that had been generated using the MIRA antigen-specificity platform. Breadth meant the fraction of unique TCRs that were SARS-CoV-2-associated, whereas depth meant the fraction of total T cells that were SARS-CoV-2-associated. Using the MIRA data, each spike-specific TCR was assigned both to the spike region to which the TCR was reactive and to a CD4 or CD8 class. Log10-transformed breadth and depth values were compared by one-way ANOVA with Sidak's multiple comparisons tests. In its TCRdb copy, this immuneACCESS table keeps in-frame sequences only and misses some clones. Where compared with another copy, unresolved V genes explain less than half of these, and the others have no known cause. That table gives V, J and clone size, and the DNA gave D and trimming. In this sample the table shows 85,000 to 90,000 clones, approximately 89% of which occur a single time. The ten top clones hold 2.2% of the sample.

What this sample's time point label stands for: baseline before first vaccination. Samples from vaccinated people were obtained from the UK trials COV001 and COV002, which included a single-blind randomized controlled phase 2/3 trial of AZD1222 (ChAdOx1 nCoV-19) in healthy adults. For TCRbeta chain sequencing, PBMC samples were collected from trial participants at day 0 and at day 28 after the second dose. From a lookup of the germline V gene (reference sequence), CDR1 and CDR2 are LNHDA and SQIVND. The CDR3 runs 13 amino acids, cysteine and phenylalanine included. This entry keeps only the CDR3 DNA: 39 bases, framed from base 1. The junction carries 12 bases between V and J, which are trimmed by 5 bases and 4 bases respectively.

The chain employs TRBV19 and TRBJ2-7; TRBD1 is perhaps the D gene, given 5 matching bases. Specimen: peripheral blood, collected on day 0 of AZD1222 vaccination. The TCR originated in an adult in good health. The CDR3 is CASSPGQTYEQYF. The nucleotide sequence reads TGTGCCAGTAGTCCCGGACAAACGTACGAGCAGTACTTC. Reference TRBV19 and TRBJ2-7 proteins supply the regions before and after the CDR3; the full variable domain is: DGGITQSPKYLFRKEGQNVTLSCEQNLNHDAMYWYRQDPGQGLRLIYYSQIVNDFQKGDIAEGYSVSREKKESFPLTVTSAQKNPTAFYLCASSPGQTYEQYFGPGTRLTVT.